The 17 T cell receptor beta chains in this list originate from one sample, sequenced in a study of blood T cell repertoires in COVID-19. Generated by immunoSEQ multiplex PCR, the TCRdb table keeps only in-frame clones and is missing some. The table records about 82,000 clones, 85% of them present only once. The sample taken for sequencing was peripheral blood. These receptors all come from a man older than 75 with active or convalescent COVID-19.

This chain links TRBV5-6 with TRBJ1-5; 9 bases are a match to TRBD1. Germline V gene data show CDR1 as SGHDT and CDR2 as YYEEEE. The CDR3 contains 16 residues. J was trimmed by 4 bases and V by 4 bases; bases with no gene match: 9. The CDR3 DNA is TGTGCCAGCAGCCTAATGGACAGGGGTGGAAATCAGCCCCAGCATTTT. It translates to CASSLMDRGGNQPQHF.

This clone was observed a single time. The J gene is TRBJ2-1, the V gene TRBV19; TRBD2 matches 7 bases. The germline gives CDR1 LNHDA, CDR2 SQIVND (reference sequence). The CDR3 is 16 amino acids. Trimming at V came to 5 bases and at J to 5 bases, leaving 12 bases not matched to a gene. The CDR3 sequence: CASSSPRDYLNNEQFF. CDR3 DNA sequence: TGTGCCAGTAGTTCTCCTCGGGACTACCTGAACAATGAGCAGTTCTTC.

This chain links TRBV4-1 with TRBJ1-3, with TRBD1 identical over 9 bases. The CDR3 contains 16 residues. Germline V gene sequence: CDR1 MGHRA, CDR2 YSYEKL. Unmatched junction bases numbered 6, after V lost 3 bases and J lost 3 bases. In DNA form, the CDR3 reads TGCGCCAGCAGCCAGGCCGGGACAGGGTTTGGAAACACCATATATTTT. Translated: CASSQAGTGFGNTIYF.

The chain recombines TRBV5-1 with TRBJ2-5, with D possibly TRBD1 on 5 matching bases. Germline assignment: CDR1 SGHRS and CDR2 YFSETQ. V lost 8 bases and J lost 2, with 13 bases in between. The CDR3 extends over 13 amino acids. CDR3 nucleotide sequence: TGCGCCAGTAGAGTTACAGGACAAGAGACCCAGTACTTC. Translating it yields CASRVTGQETQYF.

The rearrangement joins TRBV7-2 to TRBJ1-1; D not certain. The V and J ends lost 1 base and 12 bases respectively, with 12 bases between them. The germline V gene has CDR1 SGHTA and CDR2 FQGNSA. CDR3 length equals 12 residues. Here the CDR3 reads CASSLVRFHPFF. In nucleotides, the CDR3 is TGTGCCAGCAGCTTAGTTAGATTCCACCCTTTCTTT.

The V gene is TRBV29-1, the J gene TRBJ1-5; D may be TRBD1 (5 bases). The CDR3 runs to 12 residues. Germline loops: CDR1 SQVTM, CDR2 ANQGSEA. CDR3 protein: CSAVQGNQPQHF. The CDR3 DNA follows: TGCAGTGCCGTGCAGGGAAATCAGCCCCAGCATTTT.

The CDR3 protein is CASSRGTSFGEQFF. The CDR3 DNA follows: TGTGCCAGCAGCCGGGGGACTAGCTTCGGTGAGCAGTTCTTC. This chain uses TRBV7-9 with TRBJ2-1; 9 bases are shared with TRBD2. Losses at the gene ends were 5 bases for V and 9 bases for J; bases not matched to a gene: 8. Germline V gene lookup returns CDR1 SEHNR and CDR2 FQNEAQ (reference sequence). The CDR3 spans 14 residues.

V is TRBV3-1 (or the pseudogene TRBV3-2) and J is TRBJ1-1, with 7 bases that match TRBD1. Germline CDR1 reads LGHDT; CDR2 reads YNNKEL (reference sequence). With V trimmed by 1 base and J by 3 bases, 2 bases remained unmatched. This CDR3 has 14 amino acids. The CDR3 spells CASSQGQGYTEAFF. CDR3 DNA sequence: TGTGCCAGCAGCCAAGGACAGGGTTACACTGAAGCTTTCTTT.

The chain joins TRBV7-9 to TRBJ1-1; no clear D gene. Germline V gene lookup returns CDR1 SEHNR and CDR2 FQNEAQ (reference sequence). V was clipped by 2 bases and J by 0 bases, with 7 bases between them. The CDR3 extends over 14 amino acids. Written as DNA, the CDR3 is TGTGCCAGCAGCTTAACAGTATTGAACACTGAAGCTTTCTTT. Protein: CASSLTVLNTEAFF. The full variable domain, with the rest looked up from reference TRBV7-9 and TRBJ1-1, is DTGVSQNPRHKITKRGQNVTFRCDPISEHNRLYWYRQTLGQGPEFLTYFQNEAQLEKSRLLSDRFSAERPKGSFSTLEIQRTEQGDSAMYLCASSLTVLNTEAFFGQGTRLTVV.

The chain has TRBV27 and TRBJ2-1; tentative D call: TRBD1 (5 bases). CDR3 length equals 16 residues. Trimming left V 6 bases short and J 0 bases short, with 15 bases between. CDR1 and CDR2 from the germline V gene are MNHEY and SMNVEV (reference sequence). The CDR3 coding sequence is TGTGCCAGCAGACCCAGGGTGGGAACCTCCTACAATGAGCAGTTCTTC. This encodes CASRPRVGTSYNEQFF.

The CDR3 loop reads CASSIGDRQETQYF. DNA of the CDR3: TGTGCCAGTAGTATAGGGGACAGGCAAGAGACCCAGTACTTC. V gene TRBV19 combines with J gene TRBJ2-5; TRBD1 agrees at 8 bases. Trimming took 1 base from V and 2 from J; bases not matched to a gene: 0. Germline lookup yields CDR1 LNHDA and CDR2 SQIVND (reference sequence). CDR3 length: 14 amino acids.

The V call is TRBV9, the J call TRBJ2-3; 9 bases line up with TRBD2. This CDR3 comprises 17 residues. The germline V gene encodes CDR1 SGDLS and CDR2 YYNGEE. The J segment lost 2 bases and the V segment lost 0 bases, leaving 7 bases of the junction unmatched. CDR3 nucleotide sequence: TGTGCCAGCAGCGTAGAACCAGCGGGGGGATACACAGATACGCAGTATTTT. This gives the protein CASSVEPAGGYTDTQYF.

This rearrangement joins TRBV5-4 to TRBJ1-6; 8 bases are shared with TRBD1. Germline V gene data show CDR1 as SGHNT and CDR2 as YYREEE (reference sequence). This CDR3 is built from 16 residues. Trimming removed 3 bases from V and 6 bases from J; junction bases left unmatched: 8. The CDR3, as DNA: TGTGCCAGCAGCTCAACCGGGACAGGCTTTAATTCACCCCTCCACTTT. Translation gives CASSSTGTGFNSPLHF. The whole variable domain, filled in from reference TRBV5-4 and TRBJ1-6, reads ETGVTQSPTHLIKTRGQQVTLRCSSQSGHNTVSWYQQALGQGPQFIFQYYREEENGRGNFPPRFSGLQFPNYSSELNVNALELDDSALYLCASSSTGTGFNSPLHFGNGTRLTVT.

The rearrangement uses TRBV24-1 and TRBJ2-1; 10 bases map to TRBD1. In germline, CDR1 is KGHDR, CDR2 SFDVKD. The CDR3 totals 17 residues. J lost 5 bases, V lost 4 bases, and 10 bases had no gene match. CDR3: CATSDTTGTGANNEQFF. The CDR3 bases are TGTGCCACCAGTGACACGACCGGGACAGGGGCCAACAATGAGCAGTTCTTC.

The chain's CDR3 is CASTNPGVGAGANVLTF. The CDR3 coding sequence is TGTGCCAGTACCAACCCGGGGGTAGGGGCAGGGGCCAACGTCCTGACTTTC. V usage is TRBV19 and J usage is TRBJ2-6; weak D call: TRBD2 (6 bases). V dropped 7 bases and J dropped 4 bases, with 20 bases sitting between them. The V gene's germline CDR1 is LNHDA and CDR2 SQIVND (reference sequence). There are 17 residues in the CDR3.

The chain joins TRBV5-1 to TRBJ2-1; the D gene is possibly TRBD1 (5 bases). The CDR3 is made up of 14 amino acids. Germline V lookup: CDR1 SGHRS, CDR2 YFSETQ. Trimming pared 0 bases from V and 8 bases from J, leaving 12 bases between. The CDR3 spells CASSLDRPPDEQFF. The CDR3 nucleotides are TGCGCCAGCAGCTTGGACAGGCCCCCAGATGAGCAGTTCTTC.

The chain uses TRBV5-4 and TRBJ2-5; possibly TRBD1 for D (6 bases). The germline V gene has CDR1 SGHNT and CDR2 YYREEE (reference sequence). This CDR3 has 14 amino acids. The germline V and J ends were trimmed by 4 bases and 1 base, with 11 bases remaining between them. The CDR3 is CASSTGQFQETQYF. In DNA form, the CDR3 reads TGTGCCAGCAGCACAGGACAGTTCCAAGAGACCCAGTACTTC.